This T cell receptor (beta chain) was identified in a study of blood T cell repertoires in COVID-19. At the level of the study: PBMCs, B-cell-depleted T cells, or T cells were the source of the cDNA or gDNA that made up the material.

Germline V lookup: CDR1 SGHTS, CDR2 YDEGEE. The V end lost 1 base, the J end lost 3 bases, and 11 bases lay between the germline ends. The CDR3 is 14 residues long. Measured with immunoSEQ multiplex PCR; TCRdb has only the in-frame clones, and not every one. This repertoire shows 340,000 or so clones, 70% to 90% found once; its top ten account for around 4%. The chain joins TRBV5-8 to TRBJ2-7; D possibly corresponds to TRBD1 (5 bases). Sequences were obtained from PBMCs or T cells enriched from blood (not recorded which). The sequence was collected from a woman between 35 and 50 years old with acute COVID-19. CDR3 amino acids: CASSLLGAGYEQYF. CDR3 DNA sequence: TGTGCCAGCAGCTTGCTAGGGGCAGGCTACGAGCAGTACTTC.